Listed below are T cell receptor beta chains from one sample, sequenced in a study of blood T cell repertoires in COVID-19. The assay was immunoSEQ multiplex PCR, and TCRdb's table has in-frame clones only and misses some. The table has about 73,000 clones, 70% to 80% seen once. The sequenced sample consisted of peripheral blood. The receptors stem from a man in his 70s with COVID-19, enrolled during active disease. CDR3s include the opening cysteine and the closing phenylalanine or tryptophan. Each record gives: D gene, clone size, V gene, J gene, CDR3 DNA, CDR3 protein. The D gene is left open where the match is weak. Part of the rows lack a size; the others show once, few, many or a class for expanded clones.

D: TRBD1
size: .
V: TRBV29-1
J: TRBJ2-7
DNA: TGCAGCGAACCCCCGGGACAGGGGTCCTACGAGCAGTACTTC
CDR3: CSEPPGQGSYEQYF

D: TRBD1
size: .
V: TRBV2
J: TRBJ1-5
DNA: TGTGCCAGCAGGCAAACAGGGGAGTTAGGTAATCAGCCCCAGCATTTT
CDR3: CASRQTGELGNQPQHF

D: .
size: .
V: TRBV5-4
J: TRBJ1-2
DNA: TGTGCCAGCAGTGAGGGGACTCTGGGAACGGGTGGCTACACCTTC
CDR3: CASSEGTLGTGGYTF

D: .
size: few
V: TRBV27
J: TRBJ1-6
DNA: TGTGCCAGCAGTCTTGTACAGGCCAATTCACCCCTCCACTTT
CDR3: CASSLVQANSPLHF

D: TRBD1
size: few
V: TRBV5-4
J: TRBJ1-1
DNA: TGTGCCAGCAGGTCCGGGACAGCGAACACTGAAGCTTTCTTT
CDR3: CASRSGTANTEAFF

D: .
size: .
V: TRBV2
J: TRBJ2-1
DNA: TGTGCCAGCAAAGGGGGAGTCCTCGATGAGCAGTTCTTC
CDR3: CASKGGVLDEQFF

D: TRBD2
size: .
V: TRBV24-1
J: TRBJ2-1
DNA: TGTGCCACCAGTGAAACCCTAGCGGGAGGTTACAATGAGCAGTTCTTC
CDR3: CATSETLAGGYNEQFF

D: TRBD2
size: .
V: TRBV4-1
J: TRBJ2-1
DNA: TGCGCCAGCAGCCAAGAAACTGGCCTAGCGGGAAGTAATGAGCAGTTCTTC
CDR3: CASSQETGLAGSNEQFF

D: TRBD1
size: .
V: TRBV4-3
J: TRBJ1-1
DNA: TGCGCCAGCAGCCCGGACAGGGGCCCTAACACTGAAGCTTTCTTT
CDR3: CASSPDRGPNTEAFF

D: .
size: .
V: TRBV9
J: TRBJ1-4
DNA: TGTGCCAGCAGCGTAGAACAGAATGAAAAACTGTTTTTT
CDR3: CASSVEQNEKLFF

D: TRBD1
size: .
V: TRBV27
J: TRBJ2-7
DNA: TGTGCCAGCAGTTTATCGTACCACAGGGGGGACGAGCAGTACTTC
CDR3: CASSLSYHRGDEQYF

D: TRBD1
size: .
V: TRBV6-5
J: TRBJ1-5
DNA: TGTGCCAGCGGGCAGGGGGCTCATCAGCCCCAGCATTTT
CDR3: CASGQGAHQPQHF

D: TRBD1
size: .
V: TRBV28
J: TRBJ1-6
DNA: TGTGCCAGCAGTTTCCTGGACAGGGCCCTCCACTTT
CDR3: CASSFLDRALHF

D: .
size: .
V: TRBV3-1/TRBV3-2
J: TRBJ2-2
DNA: TGTGCCAGCAGCCAGCAGTGGAACACCGGGGAGCTGTTTTTT
CDR3: CASSQQWNTGELFF

D: .
size: .
V: TRBV19
J: TRBJ2-7
DNA: TGTGCCAGTAGTCAACCTACTGGAGCCTACGAGCAGTACTTC
CDR3: CASSQPTGAYEQYF

D: TRBD2
size: .
V: TRBV7-9
J: TRBJ2-1
DNA: TGTGCCAGCAGCGAGCCATGGGGGGGTTACAATGAGCAGTTCTTC
CDR3: CASSEPWGGYNEQFF

D: TRBD2
size: few
V: TRBV5-6
J: TRBJ2-7
DNA: TGTGCCAGCAGCCGGACTAGCGGCAGCTCCTACGAGCAGTACTTC
CDR3: CASSRTSGSSYEQYF

D: TRBD1
size: .
V: TRBV24-1
J: TRBJ2-1
DNA: TGTGCCACCAGTGATTTGGAGGGGACAGGGGGCTCCTACAATGAGCAGTTCTTC
CDR3: CATSDLEGTGGSYNEQFF

D: .
size: .
V: TRBV6-5
J: TRBJ1-1
DNA: TGTGCCAGCAGTTCCGGACACTTGAACACTGAAGCTTTCTTT
CDR3: CASSSGHLNTEAFF

D: .
size: .
V: TRBV28
J: TRBJ2-1
DNA: TGTGCCAGCACCTTCGGGGTGGGGTCCTACAATGAGCAGTTCTTC
CDR3: CASTFGVGSYNEQFF

D: .
size: .
V: TRBV6-2/TRBV6-3
J: TRBJ2-6
DNA: TGTGCCAGCAGTTACCTGGGCGGTACGGGAAGGGCCAACGTCCTGACTTTC
CDR3: CASSYLGGTGRANVLTF

D: TRBD1
size: .
V: TRBV27
J: TRBJ1-1
DNA: TGTGCCAGCCTAAAGGACAGGGTCTCGAACACTGAAGCTTTCTTT
CDR3: CASLKDRVSNTEAFF

D: .
size: once
V: TRBV27
J: TRBJ2-7
DNA: TGTGCCAGCAGTCCCTCCCGCAGCTCCTACGAGCAGTACTTC
CDR3: CASSPSRSSYEQYF

D: .
size: .
V: TRBV20-1
J: TRBJ1-2
DNA: TGCAGTGCTTTGGAGGCTCGGGGCTACACCTTC
CDR3: CSALEARGYTF

D: TRBD1
size: few
V: TRBV27
J: TRBJ2-1
DNA: TGTGCCAGCAGTTCACTACCGGGACAGGCAGCGAATAATGAGCAGTTCTTC
CDR3: CASSSLPGQAANNEQFF

D: .
size: .
V: TRBV18
J: TRBJ1-2
DNA: TGTGCCAGCTCACCACCGGAGGGGCCCTATGGCTACACCTTC
CDR3: CASSPPEGPYGYTF

D: .
size: once
V: TRBV19
J: TRBJ2-4
DNA: TGTGCCAGTAGTACAGGGGTAGTCAAAAACATTCAGTACTTC
CDR3: CASSTGVVKNIQYF

D: .
size: once
V: TRBV3-1/TRBV3-2
J: TRBJ2-1
DNA: TGTGCCAGCAGCCAAGGTTTGCGGGACCTATACAATGAGCAGTTCTTC
CDR3: CASSQGLRDLYNEQFF

D: .
size: .
V: TRBV7-9
J: TRBJ1-4
DNA: TGTGCCAGCAGCTCCGCCAGGGGAAGGGAAAAACTGTTTTTT
CDR3: CASSSARGREKLFF

D: .
size: .
V: TRBV5-4
J: TRBJ2-7
DNA: TGTGCCAGCAGCTGGGGCGGGACAGCCTACGAGCAGTACTTC
CDR3: CASSWGGTAYEQYF

D: .
size: .
V: TRBV18
J: TRBJ2-5
DNA: TGTGCCAGCTCACCACCGATCCCCCGGGGAGAGACCCAGTACTTC
CDR3: CASSPPIPRGETQYF

D: TRBD2
size: once
V: TRBV24-1
J: TRBJ2-1
DNA: TGTGCCACCAGTGATTTGCCCAGCGGGAGGGCAGGTGAGCAGTTCTTC
CDR3: CATSDLPSGRAGEQFF

D: .
size: .
V: TRBV19
J: TRBJ2-1
DNA: TGTGCCAGTAGTATAGATGGCGGGGCCTCCTACAATGAGCAGTTCTTC
CDR3: CASSIDGGASYNEQFF

D: .
size: once
V: TRBV5-1
J: TRBJ2-7
DNA: TGCGCCAGCAGCAACGGCGCTAGCTTCTACGAGCAGTACTTC
CDR3: CASSNGASFYEQYF

D: .
size: few
V: TRBV2
J: TRBJ2-7
DNA: TGTGCCAGCAGCCGAGGTTTCTACGAGCAGTACTTC
CDR3: CASSRGFYEQYF

D: TRBD1
size: .
V: TRBV5-4
J: TRBJ2-2
DNA: TGTGCCAGCAGGACAGGGGCCCTGAACACCGGGGAGCTGTTTTTT
CDR3: CASRTGALNTGELFF

D: .
size: .
V: TRBV11-1
J: TRBJ1-1
DNA: TGTGCCAGCAGCCGCCGGGTGATGAACACTGAAGCTTTCTTT
CDR3: CASSRRVMNTEAFF

D: TRBD1
size: many
V: TRBV27
J: TRBJ1-6
DNA: TGTGCCAGCAATACCGGGACAGGGGATTCACCCCTCCACTTT
CDR3: CASNTGTGDSPLHF

D: TRBD1
size: .
V: TRBV10-3
J: TRBJ2-3
DNA: TGTGCCAGCTCCGGGACAGGGACCACAGATACGCAGTATTTT
CDR3: CASSGTGTTDTQYF

D: TRBD1
size: .
V: TRBV7-8
J: TRBJ1-5
DNA: TGTGCCAGCAGCTTAGCGTTTGGAGGGGGCGGTGGGCCCCAGCATTTT
CDR3: CASSLAFGGGGGPQHF

D: TRBD2
size: .
V: TRBV5-1
J: TRBJ2-7
DNA: TGCGCCAGCAGCCCGAGCGGGAGTGGGTCCTACGAGCAGTACTTC
CDR3: CASSPSGSGSYEQYF

D: TRBD1
size: .
V: TRBV28
J: TRBJ1-5
DNA: TGTGCCAGCAGTTCACAGGGGTCTTATGGCAATCAGCCCCAGCATTTT
CDR3: CASSSQGSYGNQPQHF

D: .
size: .
V: TRBV3-1/TRBV3-2
J: TRBJ1-2
DNA: TGTGCCAGCAGCCAAGAAGGGGTAGGCTACACCTTC
CDR3: CASSQEGVGYTF

D: TRBD1
size: .
V: TRBV23-1
J: TRBJ1-6
DNA: TGCGCCAGCAGTCAATCGAACAGGGGGCCCGGTAATTCACCCCTCCACTTT
CDR3: CASSQSNRGPGNSPLHF

D: TRBD1
size: .
V: TRBV27
J: TRBJ1-5
DNA: TGTGCCAGCTCCTTTGGGACAGTCGGTCAGCCCCAGCATTTT
CDR3: CASSFGTVGQPQHF

D: .
size: once
V: TRBV5-1
J: TRBJ2-5
DNA: TGCGCCAGCAGCATCCCCGAGCGGGAGACCCAGTACTTC
CDR3: CASSIPERETQYF

D: TRBD2
size: .
V: TRBV28
J: TRBJ2-1
DNA: TGTGCCAGCAGTTTATCTGGGACTAGTTTGTTCTTC
CDR3: CASSLSGTSLFF

D: .
size: .
V: TRBV7-9
J: TRBJ1-1
DNA: TGTGCCAGCAGCCCTCCGACAGCGAACACTGAAGCTTTCTTT
CDR3: CASSPPTANTEAFF

D: .
size: .
V: TRBV24-1
J: TRBJ1-3
DNA: TGTGCCACCACAGACAGCTCTGGAAACACCATATATTTT
CDR3: CATTDSSGNTIYF

D: .
size: .
V: TRBV18
J: TRBJ1-5
DNA: TGTGCCAGCTCACCACCGGGGCAGGGCGCACTTCAGCCCCAGCATTTT
CDR3: CASSPPGQGALQPQHF

D: TRBD1
size: .
V: TRBV29-1
J: TRBJ2-3
DNA: TGCAGCGTTGTATTGACAGGGGGTGGCACAGATACGCAGTATTTT
CDR3: CSVVLTGGGTDTQYF

D: TRBD1
size: .
V: TRBV3-1/TRBV3-2
J: TRBJ1-2
DNA: TGTGCCAGCAGTCTGGGACAGTACTATGGCTACACCTTC
CDR3: CASSLGQYYGYTF

D: .
size: .
V: TRBV7-2
J: TRBJ1-2
DNA: TGTGCCAGCAGCTTAGGGTCAGTAACCTATGGCTACACCTTC
CDR3: CASSLGSVTYGYTF

D: .
size: .
V: TRBV27
J: TRBJ2-4
DNA: TGTGCCAGCAGTTTTCTCCCGACTAGTGGAGGCATTCAGTACTTC
CDR3: CASSFLPTSGGIQYF

D: TRBD1
size: .
V: TRBV11-2
J: TRBJ2-4
DNA: TGTGCCAGCAGCCCTACCGGGACAGACCTTGGTCAGTACTTC
CDR3: CASSPTGTDLGQYF

D: .
size: once
V: TRBV6-2/TRBV6-3
J: TRBJ2-7
DNA: TGTGCCAGCAGTTACTCGAGACGGGAGTATCCCTACGAGCAGTACTTC
CDR3: CASSYSRREYPYEQYF